The 31 T cell receptor beta chains reported below all come from one sample, sequenced in a study of monozygotic twins with inflammatory bowel disease. TCRdb reanalyzed the 5' RACE reads, giving one entry per CDR3 protein sequence and no DNA. This sample's clone table lists approximately 45,000 distinct CDR3 sequences. The sequencing input was blood. These receptors all come from a human donor with ulcerative colitis or Crohn's disease, or a healthy co-twin of an affected twin (not recorded which).

This chain links TRBV3-1 with TRBJ2-1. Germline loops: CDR1 LGHDT, CDR2 YNNKEL (reference sequence). This CDR3 spans 12 amino acids. CDR3 in amino acids: CASCRWGNEQFF.

V is TRBV28 and J is TRBJ1-5; checking the TCRdb D call of TRBD1 is not possible without DNA. CDR1 is MDHEN, CDR2 SYDVKM, per germline. There are 16 residues in the CDR3. CDR3 loop: CASSFRTDYSNQPQHF. Full variable domain (missing parts from reference TRBV28 and TRBJ1-5): DVKVTQSSRYLVKRTGEKVFLECVQDMDHENMFWYRQDPGLGLRLIYFSYDVKMKEKGDIPEGYSVSREKKERFSLILESASTNQTSMYLCASSFRTDYSNQPQHFGDGTRLSIL.

The gene calls are TRBV3-1 and TRBJ2-5; TCRdb's assignment of TRBD2 cannot be checked, as there is no DNA. CDR1 and CDR2 from the germline V gene are LGHDT and YNNKEL (reference sequence). This CDR3 region has 15 residues. CDR3 loop: CASSKRGGPGETQYF.

The rearrangement uses TRBV4-3 and TRBJ2-1; absent DNA, TCRdb's TRBD1 call cannot be checked. The CDR3 totals 15 residues. Germline V gene lookup returns CDR1 LGHNA and CDR2 YSLEER. This CDR3 is CASSQGQGSDNEQFF.

V usage is TRBV4-3 and J usage is TRBJ2-2; TCRdb proposes TRBD1, but this gene call is untestable without DNA. The germline V gene has CDR1 LGHNA and CDR2 YSLEER. This CDR3 has 18 amino acids. The CDR3 sequence: CASSQEPAPNSNTGELFF.

V usage is TRBV9 and J usage is TRBJ1-2. The CDR3 totals 18 residues. Germline loops: CDR1 SGDLS, CDR2 YYNGEE. The CDR3 region is CASSVAGTVNQINYGYTF.

V is TRBV20-1 and J is TRBJ2-7; TCRdb's D gene call, TRBD1, goes unchecked for lack of DNA. This CDR3 has 19 residues. CDR1 is DFQATT and CDR2 is SNEGSKA in the germline V gene (reference sequence). The CDR3 sequence: CSASTSQGSAALISYEQYF.

Measured by frequency, this clonotype is large. This chain uses TRBV14 with TRBJ2-7; TCRdb picks TRBD1, but there is no DNA to check that call. The CDR3 is 16 residues long. Germline CDR1 is SGHDN and CDR2 is FVKESK. The CDR3 sequence is CASSHTTSPGAYEQYF.

V and J are TRBV12-3 or TRBV12-4 and TRBJ2-7; TCRdb returns TRBD1, unconfirmable since there is no DNA. The CDR3 totals 13 residues. CDR3 in amino acids: CASSFTGAYEQYF.

The V gene is TRBV20-1, the J gene TRBJ2-1; TCRdb designates TRBD1, a call that cannot be tested without DNA. The germline gives CDR1 DFQATT, CDR2 SNEGSKA (reference sequence). CDR3 size: 14 residues. CDR3 in amino acids: CSAPERGGYNEQFF.

The chain uses TRBV11-2 and TRBJ2-3. The CDR3 extends over 12 amino acids. Germline values: CDR1 SGHAT, CDR2 FQNNGV. This chain's CDR3 is CASSLGQNTQYF.

The chain employs TRBV5-4 and TRBJ2-7; no DNA is available, so the TRBD2 call from TCRdb remains unchecked. CDR3 length: 15 residues. The germline CDR1 and CDR2 sequences are SGHNT and YYREEE (reference sequence). CDR3 amino acids: CASSLSGLAEYEQYF.

V usage is TRBV20-1 and J usage is TRBJ2-1; as DNA is missing, the TRBD1 call by TCRdb cannot be tested. Germline CDR1 and CDR2: DFQATT and SNEGSKA (reference sequence). The CDR3 extends over 13 amino acids. CDR3: CSAVQGYETEQFF.

The gene calls are TRBV20-1 and TRBJ2-5; TCRdb designates TRBD2, a call that cannot be tested without DNA. CDR1 DFQATT and CDR2 SNEGSKA come from the germline V gene (reference sequence). This CDR3 has 17 amino acids. The CDR3 here is CSASPLAGGVLQETQYF.

This chain links TRBV10-3 with TRBJ2-7; absent DNA, TCRdb's TRBD2 call cannot be checked. The CDR3 totals 12 residues. Germline V CDR1 and CDR2: ENHRY, SYGVKD. The chain's CDR3 is CATAREVGEQYF.

V is TRBV7-9 and J is TRBJ1-1. This CDR3 is 12 amino acids long. From germline, CDR1 is SEHNR and CDR2 FQNEAQ (reference sequence). The CDR3 reads CASSTHMLEAFF. The full variable domain, with the rest looked up from reference TRBV7-9 and TRBJ1-1, is DTGVSQNPRHKITKRGQNVTFRCDPISEHNRLYWYRQTLGQGPEFLTYFQNEAQLEKSRLLSDRFSAERPKGSFSTLEIQRTEQGDSAMYLCASSTHMLEAFFGQGTRLTVV.

The chain recombines TRBV7-2 with TRBJ1-2. Germline CDR1 SGHTA, CDR2 FQGNSA. The CDR3 totals 13 residues. The CDR3 protein is CASSLQVIQGYTF.

The chain has TRBV7-9 and TRBJ1-1. The CDR3 has 12 residues. Germline-derived CDR1 and CDR2 are SEHNR and FQNEAQ (reference sequence). CDR3 protein: CASSLALGEAFF. Full variable domain (missing parts from reference TRBV7-9 and TRBJ1-1): DTGVSQNPRHKITKRGQNVTFRCDPISEHNRLYWYRQTLGQGPEFLTYFQNEAQLEKSRLLSDRFSAERPKGSFSTLEIQRTEQGDSAMYLCASSLALGEAFFGQGTRLTVV.

The chain is built from TRBV6-2 or TRBV6-3 and TRBJ1-2; the TCRdb call, TRBD1, lacks DNA for checking. Germline values: CDR1 MNHEY, CDR2 SVGEGT. This CDR3 is built from 14 residues. CDR3 amino acids: CASSYSGRNYGYTF.

The CDR3 spells CASSVLPGQGGTDTQYF. The V and J genes are TRBV7-9 and TRBJ2-3; the D call from TCRdb, TRBD1, cannot be confirmed without DNA. The CDR3 sequence is 17 residues long. Germline CDR1 and CDR2: SEHNR and FQNEAQ (reference sequence).

The chain uses TRBV5-1 and TRBJ1-4; TCRdb designates TRBD1, a call that cannot be tested without DNA. CDR1 SGHRS and CDR2 YFSETQ come from the germline V gene. The CDR3 loop spans 15 amino acids. CDR3 amino acids: CASSYDDRGREKLFF.

The rearrangement uses TRBV20-1 and TRBJ2-3. CDR3 length: 11 residues. Germline V gene data show CDR1 as DFQATT and CDR2 as SNEGSKA (reference sequence). The CDR3 region is CSADGTDTQYF.

This chain's CDR3 is CASSFTGGAGGTEAFF. The chain uses TRBV5-1 and TRBJ1-1; TCRdb reports TRBD1, a call that lacks DNA to check it against. This CDR3 region has 16 residues. From germline, CDR1 is SGHRS and CDR2 YFSETQ.

The rearrangement uses TRBV27 and TRBJ2-2. The CDR3 spans 11 residues. Germline CDR1 reads MNHEY; CDR2 reads SMNVEV (reference sequence). CDR3 residues: CASSFAGELFF.

The rearrangement joins TRBV5-1 to TRBJ1-5; TCRdb outputs TRBD1, but without DNA this stays unchecked. This CDR3 has 14 amino acids. Germline loops: CDR1 SGHRS, CDR2 YFSETQ. CDR3 protein: CASGPGGVNQPQHF.

V gene TRBV5-5 combines with J gene TRBJ2-3; absent DNA, TCRdb's TRBD2 call cannot be checked. This CDR3 comprises 16 residues. Germline CDR1 and CDR2: SGHKS and YYEKEE (reference sequence). This CDR3 is CASSYLGTKNTDTQYF. Combining the CDR3 with reference TRBV5-5 and TRBJ2-3 gives the whole variable domain DAGVTQSPTHLIKTRGQQVTLRCSPISGHKSVSWYQQVLGQGPQFIFQYYEKEERGRGNFPDRFSARQFPNYSSELNVNALLLGDSALYLCASSYLGTKNTDTQYFGPGTRLTVL.

This chain links TRBV12-3 or TRBV12-4 with TRBJ2-1; the TRBD1 assignment by TCRdb is unverifiable without DNA. The CDR3 is 17 residues long. The CDR3 here is CASSPGQGRSSYNEQFF.

The chain has TRBV7-3 and TRBJ2-1; TCRdb picks TRBD2, but there is no DNA to check that call. Looked up from germline, CDR1 is SGHTA and CDR2 is FQGTGA. CDR3 length equals 15 residues. CDR3 sequence: CASSLTAGGRDEQFF.

The chain employs TRBV5-1 and TRBJ2-7; TCRdb gives TRBD2 as the D gene, but with no DNA this cannot be confirmed. Looked up from germline, CDR1 is SGHRS and CDR2 is YFSETQ. The CDR3 has 15 residues. This chain's CDR3 is CASSLASGPQGEQYF. Together with reference TRBV5-1 and TRBJ2-7, the CDR3 gives the full variable domain: KAGVTQTPRYLIKTRGQQVTLSCSPISGHRSVSWYQQTPGQGLQFLFEYFSETQRNKGNFPGRFSGRQFSNSRSEMNVSTLELGDSALYLCASSLASGPQGEQYFGPGTRLTVT.

This sequence joins TRBV20-1 and TRBJ2-5; TCRdb lists TRBD2, though no DNA is available to test this call. The CDR3 has 15 residues. Germline V gene sequence: CDR1 DFQATT, CDR2 SNEGSKA (reference sequence). The CDR3 sequence: CSARDSGRAKGTQYF.

The chain has TRBV20-1 and TRBJ2-1; TCRdb's D gene call, TRBD2, goes unchecked for lack of DNA. CDR1 DFQATT and CDR2 SNEGSKA come from the germline V gene (reference sequence). This CDR3 comprises 14 residues. CDR3 sequence reads: CSAPRGGSYNEQFF.